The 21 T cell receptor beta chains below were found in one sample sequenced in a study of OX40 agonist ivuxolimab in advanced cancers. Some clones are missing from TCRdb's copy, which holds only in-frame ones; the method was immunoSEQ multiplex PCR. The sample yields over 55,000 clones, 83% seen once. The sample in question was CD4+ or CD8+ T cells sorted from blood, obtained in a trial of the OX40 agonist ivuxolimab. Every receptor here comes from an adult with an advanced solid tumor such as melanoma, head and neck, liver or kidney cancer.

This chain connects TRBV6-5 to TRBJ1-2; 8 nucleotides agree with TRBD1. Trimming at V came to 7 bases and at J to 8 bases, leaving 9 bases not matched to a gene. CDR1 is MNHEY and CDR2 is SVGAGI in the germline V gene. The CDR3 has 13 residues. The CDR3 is CASMTRGREGYTF. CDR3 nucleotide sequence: TGTGCCAGCATGACCAGGGGGCGAGAAGGCTACACCTTC.

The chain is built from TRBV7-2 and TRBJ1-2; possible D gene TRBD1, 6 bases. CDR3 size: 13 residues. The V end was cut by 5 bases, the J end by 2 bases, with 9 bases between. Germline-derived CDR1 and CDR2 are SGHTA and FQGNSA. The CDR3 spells CASSLDSNYGYTF. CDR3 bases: TGTGCCAGCAGCCTGGACAGCAACTATGGCTACACCTTC.

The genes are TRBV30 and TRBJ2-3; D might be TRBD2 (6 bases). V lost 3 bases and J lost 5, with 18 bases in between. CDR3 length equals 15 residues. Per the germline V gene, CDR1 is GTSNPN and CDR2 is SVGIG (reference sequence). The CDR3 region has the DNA TGTGCCTGGAGGGCCCAGCCGGGAGTTAAAGATACGCAGTATTTT. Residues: CAWRAQPGVKDTQYF.

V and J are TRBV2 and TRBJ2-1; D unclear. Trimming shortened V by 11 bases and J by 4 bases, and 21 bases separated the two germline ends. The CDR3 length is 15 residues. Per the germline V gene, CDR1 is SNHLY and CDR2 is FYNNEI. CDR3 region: CAGEFLRPRYNEQFF. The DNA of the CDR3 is TGTGCCGGAGAATTTCTTCGACCCAGGTACAATGAGCAGTTCTTC.

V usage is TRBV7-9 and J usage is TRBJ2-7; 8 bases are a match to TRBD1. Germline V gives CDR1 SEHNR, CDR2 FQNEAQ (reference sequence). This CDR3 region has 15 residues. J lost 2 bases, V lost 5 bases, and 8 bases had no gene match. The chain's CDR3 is CASSQGQGRTYEQYF. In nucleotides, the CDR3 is TGTGCCAGCAGCCAAGGACAGGGAAGGACCTACGAGCAGTACTTC.

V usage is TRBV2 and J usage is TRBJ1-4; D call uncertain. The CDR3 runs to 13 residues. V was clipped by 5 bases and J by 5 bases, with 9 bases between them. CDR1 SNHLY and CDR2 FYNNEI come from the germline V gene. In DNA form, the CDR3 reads TGTGCCAGCAGTTGGTTGGGGAATGAAAAACTGTTTTTT. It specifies CASSWLGNEKLFF. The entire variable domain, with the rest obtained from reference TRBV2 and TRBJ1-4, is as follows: EPEVTQTPSHQVTQMGQEVILRCVPISNHLYFYWYRQILGQKVEFLVSFYNNEISEKSEIFDDQFSVERPDGSNFTLKIRSTKLEDSAMYFCASSWLGNEKLFFGSGTQLSVL.

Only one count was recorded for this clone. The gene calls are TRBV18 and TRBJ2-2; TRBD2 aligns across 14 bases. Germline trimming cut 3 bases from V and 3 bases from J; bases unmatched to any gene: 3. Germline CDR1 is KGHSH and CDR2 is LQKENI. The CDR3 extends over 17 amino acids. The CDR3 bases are TGTGCCAGCTCACCGGGACTAGCGGGAGCAGACACCGGGGAGCTGTTTTTT. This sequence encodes CASSPGLAGADTGELFF.

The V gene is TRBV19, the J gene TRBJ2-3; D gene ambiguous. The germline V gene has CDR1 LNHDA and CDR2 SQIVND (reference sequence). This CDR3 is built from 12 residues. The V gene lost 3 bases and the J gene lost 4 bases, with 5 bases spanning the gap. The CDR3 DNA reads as TGTGCCAGTAGTATTCTGTCAGATACGCAGTATTTT. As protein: CASSILSDTQYF.

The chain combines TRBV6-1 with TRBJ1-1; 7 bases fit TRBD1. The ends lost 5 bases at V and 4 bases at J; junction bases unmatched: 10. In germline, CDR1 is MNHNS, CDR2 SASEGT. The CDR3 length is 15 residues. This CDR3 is CASSREGALGTEAFF. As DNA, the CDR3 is TGTGCCAGCAGTCGAGAGGGGGCCTTGGGCACTGAAGCTTTCTTT.

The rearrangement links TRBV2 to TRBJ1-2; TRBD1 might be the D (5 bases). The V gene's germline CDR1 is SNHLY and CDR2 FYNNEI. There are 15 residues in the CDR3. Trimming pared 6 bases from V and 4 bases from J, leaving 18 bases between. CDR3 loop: CASRHRGSNFYGYTF. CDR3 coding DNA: TGTGCCAGCAGACACCGGGGCTCAAATTTCTATGGCTACACCTTC. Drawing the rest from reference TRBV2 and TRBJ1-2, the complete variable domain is EPEVTQTPSHQVTQMGQEVILRCVPISNHLYFYWYRQILGQKVEFLVSFYNNEISEKSEIFDDQFSVERPDGSNFTLKIRSTKLEDSAMYFCASRHRGSNFYGYTFGSGTRLTVV.

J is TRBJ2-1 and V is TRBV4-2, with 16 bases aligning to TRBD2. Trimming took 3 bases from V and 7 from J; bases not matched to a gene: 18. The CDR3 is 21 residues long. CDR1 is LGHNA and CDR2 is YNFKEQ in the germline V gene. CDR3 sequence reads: CASSQYRPGLAGGPLVNEQFF. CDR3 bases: TGTGCCAGCAGCCAGTATAGGCCGGGACTAGCGGGGGGGCCGCTGGTGAATGAGCAGTTCTTC.

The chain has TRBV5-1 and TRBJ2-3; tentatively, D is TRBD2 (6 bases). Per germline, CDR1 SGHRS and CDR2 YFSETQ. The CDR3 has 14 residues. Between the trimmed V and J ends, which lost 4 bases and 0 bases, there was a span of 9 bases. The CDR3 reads CASSGGDSTDTQYF. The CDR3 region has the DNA TGCGCCAGCAGCGGCGGGGACAGCACAGATACGCAGTATTTT.

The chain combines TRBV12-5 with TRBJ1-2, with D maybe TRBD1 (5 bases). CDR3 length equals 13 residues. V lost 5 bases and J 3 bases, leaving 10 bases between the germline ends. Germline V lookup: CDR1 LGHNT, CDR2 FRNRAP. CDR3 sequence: CASGRGGYYGYTF. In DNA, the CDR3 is TGTGCTAGTGGTCGGGGGGGTTACTATGGCTACACCTTC.

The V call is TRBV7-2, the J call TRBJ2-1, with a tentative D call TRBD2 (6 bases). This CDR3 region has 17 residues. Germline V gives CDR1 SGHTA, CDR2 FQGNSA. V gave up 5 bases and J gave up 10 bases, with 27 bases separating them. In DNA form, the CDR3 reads TGTGCCAGCAGCCCCCATCTCCCCTCACTAGCAGGAGAAGAGCAGTTCTTC. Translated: CASSPHLPSLAGEEQFF.

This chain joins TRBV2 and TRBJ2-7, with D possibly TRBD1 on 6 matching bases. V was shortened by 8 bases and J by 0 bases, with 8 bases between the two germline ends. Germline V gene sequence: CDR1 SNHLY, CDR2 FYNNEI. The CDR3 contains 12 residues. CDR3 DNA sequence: TGTGCCAGCGGGGGCATCTCCTACGAGCAGTACTTC. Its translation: CASGGISYEQYF.

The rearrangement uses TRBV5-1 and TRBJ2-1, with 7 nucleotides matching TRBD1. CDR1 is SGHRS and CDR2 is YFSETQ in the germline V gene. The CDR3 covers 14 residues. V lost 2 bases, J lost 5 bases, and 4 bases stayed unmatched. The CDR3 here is CASSFGDRNNEQFF. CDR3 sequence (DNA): TGCGCCAGCAGCTTCGGGGACAGAAACAATGAGCAGTTCTTC.

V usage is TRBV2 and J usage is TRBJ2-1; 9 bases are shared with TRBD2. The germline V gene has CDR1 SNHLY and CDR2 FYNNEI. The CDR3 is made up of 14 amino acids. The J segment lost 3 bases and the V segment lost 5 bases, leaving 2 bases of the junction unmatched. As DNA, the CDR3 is TGTGCCAGCAGTTATAGCGGGAGCTACAATGAGCAGTTCTTC. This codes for CASSYSGSYNEQFF.

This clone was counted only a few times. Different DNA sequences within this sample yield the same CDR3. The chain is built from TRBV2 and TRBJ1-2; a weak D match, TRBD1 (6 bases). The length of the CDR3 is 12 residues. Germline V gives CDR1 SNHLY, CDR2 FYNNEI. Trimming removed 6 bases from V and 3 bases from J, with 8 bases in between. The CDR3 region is CASSRTDYGYTF. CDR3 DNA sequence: TGTGCCAGCAGCCGGACAGACTATGGCTACACCTTC.

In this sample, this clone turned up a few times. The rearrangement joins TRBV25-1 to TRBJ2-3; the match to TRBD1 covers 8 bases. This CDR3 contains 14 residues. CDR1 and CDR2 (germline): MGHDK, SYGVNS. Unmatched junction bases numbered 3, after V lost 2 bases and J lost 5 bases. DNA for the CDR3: TGTGCCAGCAGTGAAAGGACAGGGCTAGATACGCAGTATTTT. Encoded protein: CASSERTGLDTQYF.

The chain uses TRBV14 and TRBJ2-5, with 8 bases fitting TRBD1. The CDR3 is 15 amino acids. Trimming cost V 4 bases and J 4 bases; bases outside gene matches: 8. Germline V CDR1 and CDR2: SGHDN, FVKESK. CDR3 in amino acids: CASSRWQGAIETQYF. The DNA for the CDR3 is TGTGCCAGCAGCCGGTGGCAGGGGGCGATAGAGACCCAGTACTTC.

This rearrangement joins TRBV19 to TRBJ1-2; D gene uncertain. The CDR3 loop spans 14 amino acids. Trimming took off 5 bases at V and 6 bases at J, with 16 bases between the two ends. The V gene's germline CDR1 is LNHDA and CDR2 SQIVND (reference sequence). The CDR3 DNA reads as TGTGCCAGTAGTCCCTCCGGAGGAGAAAATGGCTACACCTTC. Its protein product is CASSPSGGENGYTF.